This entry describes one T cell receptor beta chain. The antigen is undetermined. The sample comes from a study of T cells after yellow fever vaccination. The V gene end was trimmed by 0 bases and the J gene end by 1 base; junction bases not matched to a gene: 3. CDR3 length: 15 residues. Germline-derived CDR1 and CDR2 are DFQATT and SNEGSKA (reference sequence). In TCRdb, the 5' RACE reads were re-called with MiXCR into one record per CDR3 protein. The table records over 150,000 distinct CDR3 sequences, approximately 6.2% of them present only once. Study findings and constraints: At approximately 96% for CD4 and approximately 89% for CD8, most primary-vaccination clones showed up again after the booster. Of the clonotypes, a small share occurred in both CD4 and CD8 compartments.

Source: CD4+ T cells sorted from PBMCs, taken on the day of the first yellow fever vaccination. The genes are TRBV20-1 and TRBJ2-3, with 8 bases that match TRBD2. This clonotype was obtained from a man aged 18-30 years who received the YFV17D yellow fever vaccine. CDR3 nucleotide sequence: TGCAGTGCTAGAGATTCGGGGGGGCGCACAGATACGCAGTATTTT. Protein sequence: CSARDSGGRTDTQYF.